What follows are 4 T cell receptor beta chains derived from one specimen sequenced in a study of T cell responses to AZD1222 COVID-19 vaccine. The data were produced by immunoSEQ multiplex PCR, yet TCRdb's version contains in-frame clones alone and is incomplete. The data show some 150,000 clones, with roughly nine tenths seen just once and 3.4% held by the top ten. The sequencing here drew on peripheral blood, taken on day 0 of AZD1222 vaccination. All receptors derive from an adult in good health.

The chain employs TRBV19 and TRBJ1-5; D not resolved. The germline CDR1 and CDR2 sequences are LNHDA and SQIVND (reference sequence). The CDR3 is 15 residues long. The germline V and J ends were trimmed by 3 bases and 2 bases, with 11 bases remaining between them. In DNA, the CDR3 is TGTGCCAGTAGTATGGTGTGGGGAGGCAATCAGCCCCAGCATTTT. Encoded protein: CASSMVWGGNQPQHF.

Here the CDR3 DNA reads TGTGCCAGTAGTATCCTTTGGGGGGCACCCTACGAGCAGTACTTC. This gives the protein CASSILWGAPYEQYF. The chain links TRBV19 to TRBJ2-7, with D perhaps being TRBD1 or TRBD2 (6 bases each). V shed 3 bases and J shed 2 bases, with 14 bases lying between them. Germline loops: CDR1 LNHDA, CDR2 SQIVND (reference sequence). The CDR3 length is 15 residues.

V is TRBV27 and J is TRBJ1-6, with D maybe TRBD1 (5 bases). The CDR3 is 13 amino acids. The V end was cut by 3 bases, the J end by 10 bases, with 10 bases between. Germline loops: CDR1 MNHEY, CDR2 SMNVEV (reference sequence). The CDR3 reads CASSFQGTSPLHF. DNA for the CDR3: TGTGCCAGCAGTTTCCAGGGTACCTCACCCCTCCACTTT.

The CDR3 spells CASSFVAGGYNEQFF. CDR3 in DNA: TGTGCCAGCAGCTTTGTAGCGGGGGGGTACAATGAGCAGTTCTTC. The chain carries TRBV7-8 and TRBJ2-1; 11 bases agree with TRBD2. The CDR3 is made up of 15 amino acids. The V and J ends lost 3 bases and 4 bases, in that order; junction bases with no gene match: 2. The germline V gene has CDR1 SGHVS and CDR2 FQNEAQ.